This T cell receptor (beta chain) was sequenced in a study of cytomegalovirus exposure and HLA in healthy donors (dated by TCRdb to the late 2010s). Background on the whole study: According to a later analysis, the 120 or so validation repertoires were produced on the same platform as the approximately 620 repertoires of the first cohort. The study aimed to test whether signatures of past pathogen exposure could be identified by cataloging public T cell receptors. In addition to the first cohort of roughly 700 subjects, a separate validation cohort of around 110 different subjects was used. The study combined high-throughput TCR immunosequencing, statistical association of individual TCRs with disease status, and machine learning to predict cytomegalovirus infection status. Study-wide conclusions, independent of this receptor: Of the cluster scores, 94% were above 0 in a later analysis, which found that TCRs clustered in the first cohort also tended to co-occur in the 130 or so validation repertoires. A few of the identified cytomegalovirus-associated TCR beta chains were confirmed in vitro to be specific for cytomegalovirus antigens. In the study, around 150 TCR beta chains were listed as associated with cytomegalovirus. The authors suggested that the approach could potentially be generalized to other disease states and immunological phenotypes. The classifier was reported to diagnose cytomegalovirus status with high specificity and sensitivity in both the original and validation cohorts. A later analysis lacked HLA typing for the validation cohort, so it scored co-occurrence in that cohort across all 120 repertoires. Across donors, most TCR sequences were observed very rarely, whereas some public TCRs were present in many individuals.

Spanning cysteine to phenylalanine, the CDR3 consists of 13 amino acids. Here the CDR3 DNA is all that survives: 39 bases in frame from base 1. The junction shows trimming of 6 bases on V and 1 base on J, plus 9 bases between the germline ends. CDR1 and CDR2 are drawn from the germline V gene: MDHEN, SYDVKM. For this clone: Its antigen is currently not known. It has no much larger one-base neighbor in the sample; base qualities were not kept.

Libraries were built with the immunoSEQ multiplex PCR assay. In the authors' own workflow: A statistical classification framework was built to diagnose cytomegalovirus status from the catalog of TCR beta chain sequences. In TCRdb, the immuneACCESS table is reduced to in-frame sequences with V and J assigned. These tables do not hold every clone; where another copy was compared, an unresolved V gene accounts for under half, and the others remain unexplained. That table gives V, J and clone size, and the DNA gave D and trimming. The sample profile shows 130,000 to 150,000 clones; approximately 90% of them were found once. The ten most abundant clones make up around 6% of the sample. Donors formed part of the validation cohort, which comprised some 120 subjects and was distinct from the first cohort of fewer than 750 subjects.

This sequence was found in a young woman in good health and CMV-seropositive. The rearranged chain carries TRBV28 and TRBJ1-2; the best D guess is TRBD1, with 5 bases matching. The sample was PBMCs. The CDR3 here reads CASRVGVNYGYTF. In nucleotides, the sequence is TGTGCCAGCAGAGTAGGGGTTAACTATGGCTACACCTTC.